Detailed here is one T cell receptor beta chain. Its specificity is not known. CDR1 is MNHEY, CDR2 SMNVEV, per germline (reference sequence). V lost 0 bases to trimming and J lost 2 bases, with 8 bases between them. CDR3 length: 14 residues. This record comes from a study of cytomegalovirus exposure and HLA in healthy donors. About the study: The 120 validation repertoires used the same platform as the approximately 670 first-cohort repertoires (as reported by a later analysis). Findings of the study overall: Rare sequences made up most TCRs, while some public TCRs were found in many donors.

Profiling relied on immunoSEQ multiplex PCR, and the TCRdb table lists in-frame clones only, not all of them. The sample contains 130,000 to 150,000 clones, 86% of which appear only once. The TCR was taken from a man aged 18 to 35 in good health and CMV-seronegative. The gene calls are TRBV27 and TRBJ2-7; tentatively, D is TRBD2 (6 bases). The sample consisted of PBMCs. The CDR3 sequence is CASSLSSGAYEQYF. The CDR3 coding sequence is TGTGCCAGCAGTTTATCATCGGGGGCCTACGAGCAGTACTTC.